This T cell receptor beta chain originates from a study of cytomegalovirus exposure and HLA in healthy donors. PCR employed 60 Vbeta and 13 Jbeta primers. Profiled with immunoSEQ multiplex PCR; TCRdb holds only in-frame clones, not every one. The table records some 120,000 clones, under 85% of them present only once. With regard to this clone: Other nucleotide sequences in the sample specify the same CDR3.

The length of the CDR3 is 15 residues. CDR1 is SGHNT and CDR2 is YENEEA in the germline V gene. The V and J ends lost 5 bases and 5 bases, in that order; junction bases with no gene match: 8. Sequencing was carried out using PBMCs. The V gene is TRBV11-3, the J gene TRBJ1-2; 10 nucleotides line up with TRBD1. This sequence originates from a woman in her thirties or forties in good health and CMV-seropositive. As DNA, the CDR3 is TGTGCCAGCAGCATTTGGACAGGGGGATTTTATGGCTACACCTTC. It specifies CASSIWTGGFYGYTF.